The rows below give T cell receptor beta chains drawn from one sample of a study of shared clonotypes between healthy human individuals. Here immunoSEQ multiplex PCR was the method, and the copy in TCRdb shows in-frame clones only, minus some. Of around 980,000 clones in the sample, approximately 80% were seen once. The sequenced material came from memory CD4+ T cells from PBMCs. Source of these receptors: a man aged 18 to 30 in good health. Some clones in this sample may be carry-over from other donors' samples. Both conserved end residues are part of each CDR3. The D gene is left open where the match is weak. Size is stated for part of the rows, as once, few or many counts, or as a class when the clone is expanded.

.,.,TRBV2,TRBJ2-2,CASRDDSNTGELFF,TGTGCCAGCAGGGACGACAGCAACACCGGGGAGCTGTTTTTT
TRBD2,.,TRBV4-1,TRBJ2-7,CASSQASAGAAVSYEQYF,TGCGCCAGCAGCCAAGCTTCAGCGGGAGCCGCCGTATCCTACGAGCAGTACTTC
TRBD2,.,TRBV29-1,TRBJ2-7,CSVRTSGHEQYF,TGCAGCGTCAGGACTAGCGGGCACGAGCAGTACTTC
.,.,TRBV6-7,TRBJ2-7,CASSYSTVYEQYF,TGTGCCAGCAGTTACTCGACCGTTTACGAGCAGTACTTC
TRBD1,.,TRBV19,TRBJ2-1,CASSPWTGVNEQFF,TGTGCCAGTAGTCCCTGGACAGGGGTCAATGAGCAGTTCTTC
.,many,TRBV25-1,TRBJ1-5,CASSGGPYNQPQHF,TGTGCCAGCAGCGGCGGACCCTACAATCAGCCCCAGCATTTT
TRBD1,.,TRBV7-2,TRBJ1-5,CASSLLSAGGSQPQHF,TGTGCCAGCAGCTTATTGTCGGCAGGGGGCAGTCAGCCCCAGCATTTT
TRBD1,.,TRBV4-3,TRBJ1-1,CASTQNHRGSTEAFF,TGCGCCAGCACACAAAACCACAGGGGTAGCACTGAAGCTTTCTTT
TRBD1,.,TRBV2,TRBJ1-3,CASGRDRAGNTIYF,TGTGCCAGCGGCCGGGACAGGGCTGGAAACACCATATATTTT
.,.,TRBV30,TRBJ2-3,CAWSVGLASDTQYF,TGTGCCTGGAGTGTAGGGCTAGCTTCAGATACGCAGTATTTT
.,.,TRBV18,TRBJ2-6,CASSPLPQTRSGANVLTF,TGTGCCAGCTCACCACTTCCACAGACCCGCTCTGGGGCCAACGTCCTGACTTTC
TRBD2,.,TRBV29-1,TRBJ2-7,CSVRSGRAGEQYF,TGCAGCGTCCGGAGCGGGAGGGCCGGCGAGCAGTACTTC
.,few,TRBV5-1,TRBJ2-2,CASSFQGGIGRTGELFF,TGCGCCAGCAGCTTCCAAGGGGGGATAGGGCGTACCGGGGAGCTGTTTTTT
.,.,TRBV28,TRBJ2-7,CASTGGLNEQYF,TGTGCCAGCACTGGGGGTCTAAACGAGCAGTACTTC
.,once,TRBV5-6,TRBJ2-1,CASSLKGSGSSYNEQFF,TGTGCCAGCAGCTTGAAGGGGTCAGGGAGCTCCTACAATGAGCAGTTCTTC
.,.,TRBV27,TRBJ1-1,CASSPGLGTEAFF,TGTGCCAGCAGCCCGGGGCTGGGGACTGAAGCTTTCTTT
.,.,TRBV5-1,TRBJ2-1,CASTYSGTGNEQFF,TGCGCCAGCACCTATAGCGGGACAGGGAATGAGCAGTTCTTC
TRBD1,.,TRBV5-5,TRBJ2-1,CASSRQGSSYNEQFF,TGTGCCAGCAGCCGACAGGGGAGCTCCTACAATGAGCAGTTCTTC
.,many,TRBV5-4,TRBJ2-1,CASSAGGEQFF,TGTGCCAGCAGCGCGGGCGGTGAGCAGTTCTTC
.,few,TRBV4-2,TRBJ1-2,CASSLKTDGYTF,TGTGCCAGCAGCCTGAAGACTGATGGCTACACCTTC
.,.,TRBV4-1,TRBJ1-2,CASSQQGYGYTF,TGCGCCAGCAGCCAACAGGGGTATGGCTACACCTTC
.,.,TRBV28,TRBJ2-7,CASSRPPGSGGEQYF,TGTGCCAGCAGTCGCCCTCCGGGGTCAGGAGGCGAGCAGTACTTC
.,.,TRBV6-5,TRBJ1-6,CASSYSNRRDGSPLHF,TGTGCCAGCAGTTACTCGAACAGGAGGGATGGGTCACCCCTCCACTTT
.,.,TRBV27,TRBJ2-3,CAKPRDNTDTQYF,TGTGCCAAACCTCGGGACAACACAGATACGCAGTATTTT
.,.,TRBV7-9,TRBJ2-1,CASSSHWTSSYNEQFF,TGTGCCAGCAGCTCCCACTGGACGAGCTCCTACAATGAGCAGTTCTTC
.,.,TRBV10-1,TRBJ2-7,CASSVHSTGEQYF,TGCGCCAGCAGTGTTCACTCGACGGGGGAGCAGTACTTC
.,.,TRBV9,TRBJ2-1,CASSDLPGPRSYEQFF,TGTGCCAGCAGTGACCTACCGGGACCTAGGAGCTATGAGCAGTTCTTC
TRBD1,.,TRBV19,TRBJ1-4,CASSMDRGHEKLFF,TGTGCCAGTAGTATGGACAGGGGGCATGAAAAACTGTTTTTT
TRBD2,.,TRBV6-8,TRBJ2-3,CAWRLAVTTRTDTQYF,TGTGCCTGGAGACTAGCGGTTACAACACGCACAGATACGCAGTATTTT
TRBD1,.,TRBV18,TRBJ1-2,CASSPGTGQDGYTF,TGTGCCAGCTCACCCGGGACAGGGCAGGATGGCTACACCTTC
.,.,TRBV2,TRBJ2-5,CASSGTGGETQYF,TGTGCCAGCAGTGGTACCGGGGGCGAGACCCAGTACTTC
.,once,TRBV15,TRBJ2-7,CATSRGYSYEQYF,TGTGCCACCAGCAGAGGGTATTCGTACGAGCAGTACTTC
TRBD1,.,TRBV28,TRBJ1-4,CASSSPTGGAGEKLFF,TGTGCCAGCAGTTCCCCCACAGGGGGCGCGGGTGAAAAACTGTTTTTT
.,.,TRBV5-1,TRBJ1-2,CASSPMTDNYGYTF,TGCGCCAGCAGCCCGATGACAGATAACTATGGCTACACCTTC
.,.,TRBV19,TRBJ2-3,CASSIEDTQYF,TGTGCCAGTAGTATAGAAGATACGCAGTATTTT
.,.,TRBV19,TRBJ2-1,CASSLTSLLYNEQFF,TGTGCCAGTAGTCTAACTAGTCTCTTATACAATGAGCAGTTCTTC
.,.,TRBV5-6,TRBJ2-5,CASSRILYQETQYF,TGTGCCAGCAGCCGGATTTTGTACCAAGAGACCCAGTACTTC
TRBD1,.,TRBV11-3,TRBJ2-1,CASSFSGGSGEQFF,TGTGCCAGCAGCTTTTCAGGGGGAAGTGGTGAGCAGTTCTTC
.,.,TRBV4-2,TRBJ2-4,CASSQRREGNIQYF,TGTGCCAGCAGCCAACGGCGTGAGGGAAACATTCAGTACTTC
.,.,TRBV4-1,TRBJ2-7,CASSQARGRTYEQYF,TGCGCCAGCAGCCAAGCCCGCGGACGGACCTACGAGCAGTACTTC
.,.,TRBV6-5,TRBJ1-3,CASTSRGNTIYF,TGTGCCAGCACTTCAAGGGGAAACACCATATATTTT
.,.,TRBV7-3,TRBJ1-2,CASSLLTGYGYTF,TGTGCCAGCAGCTTACTGACAGGTTATGGCTACACCTTC
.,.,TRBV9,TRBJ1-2,CASSVFGDYNYGYTF,TGTGCCAGCAGCGTCTTCGGGGACTACAACTATGGCTACACCTTC
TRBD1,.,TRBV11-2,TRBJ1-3,CASSPRGGGNTIYF,TGTGCCAGCAGCCCCCGAGGGGGCGGAAACACCATATATTTT
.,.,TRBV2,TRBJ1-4,CASSDRQLGKLFF,TGTGCCAGCAGTGATAGGCAGCTCGGAAAACTGTTTTTT
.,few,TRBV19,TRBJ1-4,CASSWADEKLFF,TGTGCCAGTAGTTGGGCGGATGAAAAACTGTTTTTT
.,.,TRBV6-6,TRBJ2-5,CASRDSRGLSQETQYF,TGTGCCAGCAGGGACAGCCGCGGCCTTTCTCAAGAGACCCAGTACTTC
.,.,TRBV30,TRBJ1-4,CAWSVRRGAEKLFF,TGTGCCTGGAGTGTACGTAGGGGGGCTGAAAAACTGTTTTTT
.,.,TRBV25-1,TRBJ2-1,CASSGGGSHSYNEQFF,TGTGCCAGCAGTGGCGGAGGCTCCCACTCCTACAATGAGCAGTTCTTC
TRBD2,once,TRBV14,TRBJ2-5,CASSTGASGSGTQYF,TGTGCCAGCAGCACTGGGGCTAGCGGGAGTGGGACCCAGTACTTC
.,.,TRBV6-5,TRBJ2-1,CASSYIPQVTNNEQFF,TGTGCCAGCAGTTATATCCCGCAGGTGACAAACAATGAGCAGTTCTTC
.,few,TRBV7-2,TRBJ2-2,CASSPHGTTYTGELFF,TGTGCCAGCAGCCCACACGGGACCACCTACACCGGGGAGCTGTTTTTT
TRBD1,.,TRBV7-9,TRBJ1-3,CASSRTGGLGNTIYF,TGTGCCAGCAGTCGAACAGGGGGCCTAGGAAACACCATATATTTT